This is a list of T cell receptor beta chains from one sample in a study of response to subunit inactivated influenza vaccine. TCRdb re-derived calls from the RT-PCR reads in MiXCR, one entry per CDR3 protein. The sample carries some 550,000 distinct CDR3 sequences, around 21% recorded once. This same sample was also taken into another study, of T cells expressing NK-cell markers.

The sample consisted of CD4+ T cells sorted from PBMCs, taken roughly 13 days after vaccination. The receptor source for this set is a man in his fifties or sixties who received an inactivated influenza vaccine. The CDR3 runs from the conserved cysteine through the conserved F or W. Fields, in order: clone size, V gene, J gene, D gene, CDR3 DNA, CDR3 protein. The D gene is left open where the match is weak. The listing skips clone size in some rows; elsewhere it reads once, few, many or a size class.

clone size: many
V gene: TRBV12-3/TRBV12-4
J gene: TRBJ2-2
D gene: TRBD2
CDR3 DNA: TGTGCCAGCAGTTTCCCCACCGGGACTACCACCGGGGAGCTGTTTTTT
CDR3 protein: CASSFPTGTTTGELFF

clone size: few
V gene: TRBV7-2
J gene: TRBJ1-1
D gene: NA
CDR3 DNA: TGTGCCAGCAGCTTAGTGTGGGGGGGTCAGAACACTGAAGCTTTCTTT
CDR3 protein: CASSLVWGGQNTEAFF

clone size: NA
V gene: TRBV7-9
J gene: TRBJ2-1
D gene: NA
CDR3 DNA: TGTGCCAGCAGCAGACGACCGGAGGGGACCTACAATGAGCAGTTCTTC
CDR3 protein: CASSRRPEGTYNEQFF

clone size: few
V gene: TRBV7-2
J gene: TRBJ1-3
D gene: TRBD1
CDR3 DNA: TGTGCCAGCAGCCCGGGACAGGGCAAAAACACCATATATTTT
CDR3 protein: CASSPGQGKNTIYF

clone size: many
V gene: TRBV7-2
J gene: TRBJ2-7
D gene: TRBD2
CDR3 DNA: TGTGCCAGCAGCCCGGGACTAGAGACCTACGAGCAGTACTTC
CDR3 protein: CASSPGLETYEQYF

clone size: NA
V gene: TRBV21-1
J gene: TRBJ1-5
D gene: NA
CDR3 DNA: TGTGCCAGCAGCAAAGGAGGATGGGGAAGTCAGCCCCAGCATTTT
CDR3 protein: CASSKGGWGSQPQHF

clone size: NA
V gene: TRBV24-1
J gene: TRBJ2-7
D gene: NA
CDR3 DNA: TGTGCCACCAGCCAAGGCATCGGGGGCGGGCCGTACGAGCAGTACTTC
CDR3 protein: CATSQGIGGGPYEQYF

clone size: few
V gene: TRBV5-1
J gene: TRBJ2-6
D gene: NA
CDR3 DNA: TGCGCCAGCAGCTACAGGACTGGGGCCAACGTCCTGACTTTC
CDR3 protein: CASSYRTGANVLTF

clone size: many
V gene: TRBV5-1
J gene: TRBJ2-6
D gene: NA
CDR3 DNA: TGTGCCAGCAGCTTGGATGGCTCTGGGGCCAACGTCCTGACTTTC
CDR3 protein: CASSLDGSGANVLTF

clone size: NA
V gene: TRBV28
J gene: TRBJ2-2
D gene: NA
CDR3 DNA: TGTGCCAGCAGTTTCCAAGGGGTGGGGGCCGGGGAGCTGTTTTTT
CDR3 protein: CASSFQGVGAGELFF

clone size: NA
V gene: TRBV7-7
J gene: TRBJ2-3
D gene: NA
CDR3 DNA: TGTGCCAGCAGCTTGGGGCAACGGAACACAGATACGCAGTATTTT
CDR3 protein: CASSLGQRNTDTQYF

clone size: once
V gene: TRBV6-2/TRBV6-3
J gene: TRBJ2-1
D gene: NA
CDR3 DNA: TGTGCCAGCAGTTACTTTGACAATGAGCAGTTCTTC
CDR3 protein: CASSYFDNEQFF

clone size: NA
V gene: TRBV4-1
J gene: TRBJ2-3
D gene: TRBD2
CDR3 DNA: TGCGCCAGCAGCCAAGGCCCGGGCGGGAGTTCAACAGATACGCAGTATTTT
CDR3 protein: CASSQGPGGSSTDTQYF

clone size: NA
V gene: TRBV12-3/TRBV12-4
J gene: TRBJ2-1
D gene: TRBD1
CDR3 DNA: TGTGCCAGCAGTTTGAAGACAGGGGAGAATGAGCAGTTCTTC
CDR3 protein: CASSLKTGENEQFF

clone size: NA
V gene: TRBV14
J gene: TRBJ1-3
D gene: NA
CDR3 DNA: TGTGCCAGCAGTTATCGACTCGGGGACGGAAACACCATATATTTT
CDR3 protein: CASSYRLGDGNTIYF

clone size: many
V gene: TRBV6-2/TRBV6-3
J gene: TRBJ1-2
D gene: NA
CDR3 DNA: TGTGCCAGCAGTTATATTAGGGGCCCAGAAGAGGTCTATGGCTACACCTTC
CDR3 protein: CASSYIRGPEEVYGYTF

clone size: many
V gene: TRBV7-2
J gene: TRBJ1-3
D gene: NA
CDR3 DNA: TGTGCCAGCAGCTTAGTTGGGGGTCTCTCTGGAAACACCATATATTTT
CDR3 protein: CASSLVGGLSGNTIYF

clone size: few
V gene: TRBV6-1
J gene: TRBJ2-1
D gene: NA
CDR3 DNA: TGTGCCAGCAGCAGGACCGCCGCTTACAATGAGCAGTTCTTC
CDR3 protein: CASSRTAAYNEQFF

clone size: NA
V gene: TRBV15
J gene: TRBJ1-1
D gene: NA
CDR3 DNA: TGTGCCACCAGCAGGGACCCCGATGTGGGCACTGAAGCTTTCTTT
CDR3 protein: CATSRDPDVGTEAFF

clone size: few
V gene: TRBV6-4
J gene: TRBJ2-1
D gene: NA
CDR3 DNA: TGTGCCAGCAGTGTTTCTAGGAGCTCCTACAATGAGCAGTTCTTC
CDR3 protein: CASSVSRSSYNEQFF

clone size: few
V gene: TRBV4-2
J gene: TRBJ2-7
D gene: TRBD1
CDR3 DNA: TGTGCCAGCAGCCGAGAACAGGGGAGCTCCTACGAGCAGTACTTC
CDR3 protein: CASSREQGSSYEQYF

clone size: NA
V gene: TRBV29-1
J gene: TRBJ2-1
D gene: NA
CDR3 DNA: TGCAGCGTTGTTATAGGATACAATGAGCAGTTCTTC
CDR3 protein: CSVVIGYNEQFF

clone size: NA
V gene: TRBV20-1
J gene: TRBJ2-5
D gene: TRBD1
CDR3 DNA: TGCAGTGTAGGACAGGGGAGGAAGACCCAGTACTTC
CDR3 protein: CSVGQGRKTQYF

clone size: few
V gene: TRBV7-8
J gene: TRBJ2-1
D gene: NA
CDR3 DNA: TGTGCCAGCTCCACACCTAGGGGGGCCACCCTTAGGGATGAGCAGTTCTTC
CDR3 protein: CASSTPRGATLRDEQFF

clone size: once
V gene: TRBV25-1
J gene: TRBJ2-3
D gene: TRBD2
CDR3 DNA: TGTGCCAGCAGTGATGGACAGGTTAGCGGGAGGGATACGCAGTATTTT
CDR3 protein: CASSDGQVSGRDTQYF

clone size: NA
V gene: TRBV3-1
J gene: TRBJ2-7
D gene: NA
CDR3 DNA: TGTGCCAGCAGCCAACGACAGGTCCGTCGTACTTACGAGCAGTACTTC
CDR3 protein: CASSQRQVRRTYEQYF

clone size: NA
V gene: TRBV4-3
J gene: TRBJ2-7
D gene: NA
CDR3 DNA: TGCGCCAGCAGCTTTTCCCAGGGGAGCGAGCAGTACTTC
CDR3 protein: CASSFSQGSEQYF

clone size: NA
V gene: TRBV12-3/TRBV12-4
J gene: TRBJ1-1
D gene: NA
CDR3 DNA: TGTGCCAGCACCTTCTACGGGGGGGGCAGTACTGAAGCTTTCTTT
CDR3 protein: CASTFYGGGSTEAFF

clone size: NA
V gene: TRBV10-3
J gene: TRBJ2-1
D gene: TRBD1
CDR3 DNA: TGTGCCATCAGTGCGGGTCAGGGGGCATGGAATGAGCAGTTCTTC
CDR3 protein: CAISAGQGAWNEQFF

clone size: NA
V gene: TRBV27
J gene: TRBJ2-1
D gene: TRBD2
CDR3 DNA: TGTGCCAGCAGTTCCTCACTAGCGGGAGTAAATGAGCAGTTCTTC
CDR3 protein: CASSSSLAGVNEQFF

clone size: NA
V gene: TRBV9
J gene: TRBJ1-4
D gene: NA
CDR3 DNA: TGTGCCAGCAGCGTATCGAGCAGGCCTGATGAAAAACTGTTTTTT
CDR3 protein: CASSVSSRPDEKLFF

clone size: few
V gene: TRBV10-3
J gene: TRBJ2-7
D gene: TRBD2
CDR3 DNA: TGTGCCATCAGTGGGGGACTAGCGGGGGCTACCTACGAGCAGTACTTC
CDR3 protein: CAISGGLAGATYEQYF

clone size: NA
V gene: TRBV5-1
J gene: TRBJ2-5
D gene: TRBD2
CDR3 DNA: TGCGCCAGCAGCAGCGGACAGCGGGGGAGAGAGACCCAGTACTTC
CDR3 protein: CASSSGQRGRETQYF

clone size: many
V gene: TRBV4-2
J gene: TRBJ2-2
D gene: TRBD1
CDR3 DNA: TGTGCCAGCAGCCAAGCACGGACAGGCCGCACCGGGGAGCTGTTTTTT
CDR3 protein: CASSQARTGRTGELFF

clone size: few
V gene: TRBV29-1
J gene: TRBJ1-1
D gene: NA
CDR3 DNA: TGCAGCGTCAGCGGGACACTTGGGGTCACTGAAGCTTTCTTT
CDR3 protein: CSVSGTLGVTEAFF

clone size: many
V gene: TRBV4-3
J gene: TRBJ1-3
D gene: NA
CDR3 DNA: TGCGCCAGCAGCCCCGCCGACCGAAGGGGGACTTCTGGAAACACCATATATTTT
CDR3 protein: CASSPADRRGTSGNTIYF

clone size: NA
V gene: TRBV4-1
J gene: TRBJ1-2
D gene: TRBD1
CDR3 DNA: TGCGCCAGCAGCCAACCGACAGGGGGACACTATGGCTACACCTTC
CDR3 protein: CASSQPTGGHYGYTF

clone size: few
V gene: TRBV12-3/TRBV12-4
J gene: TRBJ2-7
D gene: TRBD2
CDR3 DNA: TGTGCCAGCAGCCTTGGGCTAGCGGGAGGAAATGCCTACGAGCAGTACTTC
CDR3 protein: CASSLGLAGGNAYEQYF

clone size: few
V gene: TRBV11-3
J gene: TRBJ2-7
D gene: NA
CDR3 DNA: TGTGCCAGCACCTCCTACGAGCAGTACTTC
CDR3 protein: CASTSYEQYF

clone size: few
V gene: TRBV29-1
J gene: TRBJ1-5
D gene: NA
CDR3 DNA: TGCAGCGCCGGACACCAAGATCAGCCCCAGCATTTT
CDR3 protein: CSAGHQDQPQHF

clone size: NA
V gene: TRBV11-2
J gene: TRBJ1-2
D gene: TRBD1
CDR3 DNA: TGTGCCAGCACAAGGACAGGGAGCGGCTATGGCTACACCTTC
CDR3 protein: CASTRTGSGYGYTF

clone size: many
V gene: TRBV3-1
J gene: TRBJ2-7
D gene: TRBD1
CDR3 DNA: TGTGCCAGCAGCCCCCAGCGGGGACAGGGGTTTCGGGAGCAGTACTTC
CDR3 protein: CASSPQRGQGFREQYF

clone size: many
V gene: TRBV12-3/TRBV12-4
J gene: TRBJ1-1
D gene: NA
CDR3 DNA: TGTGCCAGCAGACTCAGGGAGAACACTGAAGCTTTCTTT
CDR3 protein: CASRLRENTEAFF

clone size: few
V gene: TRBV5-1
J gene: TRBJ2-7
D gene: TRBD1
CDR3 DNA: TGCGCCAGCAGCTTGGTGGTGGGACAGGGGGCCTACGAGCAGTACTTC
CDR3 protein: CASSLVVGQGAYEQYF

clone size: many
V gene: TRBV20-1
J gene: TRBJ2-5
D gene: NA
CDR3 DNA: TGCAGTGCTAGAGATTTATTGAGTGAGACCCAGTACTTC
CDR3 protein: CSARDLLSETQYF

clone size: few
V gene: TRBV15
J gene: TRBJ2-7
D gene: NA
CDR3 DNA: TGTGCCACCAGCAGACTGGGGAACGAGCAGTACTTC
CDR3 protein: CATSRLGNEQYF

clone size: few
V gene: TRBV11-2
J gene: TRBJ2-7
D gene: NA
CDR3 DNA: TGTGCCAGCAGCTTAGGTCTGGGGTACGCTGAGCAGTACTTC
CDR3 protein: CASSLGLGYAEQYF

clone size: many
V gene: TRBV20-1
J gene: TRBJ2-7
D gene: NA
CDR3 DNA: TGCAGTGCTAGAGTGGCAGGTAGCTCCTACGAGCAGTACTTC
CDR3 protein: CSARVAGSSYEQYF

clone size: many
V gene: TRBV7-9
J gene: TRBJ2-3
D gene: NA
CDR3 DNA: TGTGCCAGCAGCTTAGCCCCATCAGATACGCAGTATTTT
CDR3 protein: CASSLAPSDTQYF

clone size: few
V gene: TRBV2
J gene: TRBJ1-5
D gene: NA
CDR3 DNA: TGTGCCAGCAGTTTCCGGGGGCGGCCCGGGCCGACCCAGCATTTT
CDR3 protein: CASSFRGRPGPTQHF

clone size: few
V gene: TRBV5-1
J gene: TRBJ2-4
D gene: TRBD2
CDR3 DNA: TGCGCCAGCAGCAGAGCGGGAACTAACATTCAGTACTTC
CDR3 protein: CASSRAGTNIQYF

clone size: NA
V gene: TRBV12-3/TRBV12-4
J gene: TRBJ1-4
D gene: NA
CDR3 DNA: TGTGCCAGCAGTTTAGAAAATGAAAAACTGTTTTTT
CDR3 protein: CASSLENEKLFF

clone size: NA
V gene: TRBV7-2
J gene: TRBJ2-3
D gene: TRBD2
CDR3 DNA: TGTGCCAGCAGCTTAGCCCGACTAGCGGGCGCTACGCAGTATTTT
CDR3 protein: CASSLARLAGATQYF

clone size: NA
V gene: TRBV7-9
J gene: TRBJ1-3
D gene: TRBD1
CDR3 DNA: TGTGCCAGCAGCTATCCGGGACAGATGGGAAACACCATATATTTT
CDR3 protein: CASSYPGQMGNTIYF

clone size: NA
V gene: TRBV10-2
J gene: TRBJ1-6
D gene: NA
CDR3 DNA: TGCGCCAGCAGTGTCGGACCAAGGAATTCACCCCTCCACTTT
CDR3 protein: CASSVGPRNSPLHF

clone size: few
V gene: TRBV20-1
J gene: TRBJ2-1
D gene: TRBD2
CDR3 DNA: TGCAGTGCTAGAGGACTAGCGACGTACAATGAGCAGTTCTTC
CDR3 protein: CSARGLATYNEQFF

clone size: few
V gene: TRBV5-5
J gene: TRBJ2-7
D gene: TRBD1
CDR3 DNA: TGTGCCAGCAGCTTGGTGGGAAGACAGGGGAAGCCCTACGAGCAGTACTTC
CDR3 protein: CASSLVGRQGKPYEQYF

clone size: NA
V gene: TRBV2
J gene: TRBJ2-7
D gene: NA
CDR3 DNA: TGTGCGAACCGCAGGGGAATACCCTACGAGCAGTACTTC
CDR3 protein: CANRRGIPYEQYF

clone size: NA
V gene: TRBV7-9
J gene: TRBJ1-5
D gene: NA
CDR3 DNA: TGTGCCAGCAGCTTAGGATTGGGGAGCAGCAATCAGCCCCAGCATTTT
CDR3 protein: CASSLGLGSSNQPQHF